This TCR beta chain was obtained from a study of immune evolution from preneoplasia to lung adenocarcinoma. As for the study in general: HLA loss of heterozygosity: about 7% AIS, about 14% MIA, around 35% ADC, none AAH.

H&E slides confirmed each diagnosis, reviewed by two pathologists independently. Regarding the study as a whole: Normal lung had highest clonality; later lesions appeared denser, more diverse.

Details on this clone: Its specificity is unknown.

Sequenced by immunoSEQ multiplex PCR; TCRdb stores in-frame clones only, minus some. Found here are about 26,000 clones, less than 80% of them singletons; the top ten hold 5% to 7%. Sequencing was performed on FFPE invasive lung adenocarcinoma tissue. The clonotype originates from a person in their sixties or seventies with invasive lung adenocarcinoma. Some clones in this sample may be carry-over from other donors' samples.

The CDR3 sequence: CSVGQRVGELFF. CDR3 nucleotides: TGCAGCGTGGGACAGCGAGTTGGGGAGCTGTTTTTT. The chain is built from TRBV29-1 and TRBJ2-2; 7 positions match TRBD1. CDR3 size: 12 residues. In germline, CDR1 is SQVTM, CDR2 ANQGSEA. The V segment lost 6 bases and the J segment 8 bases; nucleotides outside the gene matches: 6.